The entry below describes one TCR beta chain. The sample belongs to a study of control samples from healthy donors and cancer patients. Data came from immunoSEQ multiplex PCR; TCRdb stores just in-frame clones and leaves some out. The sample lists tens of thousands of clones; 94% were seen once. Germline CDR1 MNHEY, CDR2 SMNVEV (reference sequence). The CDR3 consists of 15 residues. Trimming shortened V by 1 base and J by 1 base, and 10 bases separated the two germline ends. Sequencing used blood. The sequence was obtained from a young woman in good health. The chain employs TRBV27 and TRBJ1-1; maybe TRBD1 (5 bases). The CDR3 sequence: CASSLWGVGNTEAFF. For the CDR3, the DNA is TGTGCCAGCAGTTTATGGGGGGTAGGGAACACTGAAGCTTTCTTT.